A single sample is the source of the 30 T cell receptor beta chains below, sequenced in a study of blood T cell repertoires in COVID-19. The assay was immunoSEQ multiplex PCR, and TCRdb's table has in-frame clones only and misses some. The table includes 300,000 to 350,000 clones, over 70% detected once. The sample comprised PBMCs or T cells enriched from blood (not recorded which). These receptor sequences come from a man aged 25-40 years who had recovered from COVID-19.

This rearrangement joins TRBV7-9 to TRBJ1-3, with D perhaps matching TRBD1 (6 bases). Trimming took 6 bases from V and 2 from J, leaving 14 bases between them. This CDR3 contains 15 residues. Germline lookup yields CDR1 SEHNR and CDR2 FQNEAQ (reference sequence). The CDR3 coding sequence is TGTGCCAGCAGGCCTTCCGGGACACCTGGAAACACCATATATTTT. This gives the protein CASRPSGTPGNTIYF.

The CDR3 coding sequence is TGTGCCAGCAGGCAGGGGATCTACGAGCAGTACTTC. Residues: CASRQGIYEQYF. J is TRBJ2-7 and V is TRBV2; D is possibly TRBD1 (6 bases). From germline, CDR1 is SNHLY and CDR2 FYNNEI. The CDR3 consists of 12 residues. Deletions cut 6 bases from V and 3 bases from J, with 9 bases between.

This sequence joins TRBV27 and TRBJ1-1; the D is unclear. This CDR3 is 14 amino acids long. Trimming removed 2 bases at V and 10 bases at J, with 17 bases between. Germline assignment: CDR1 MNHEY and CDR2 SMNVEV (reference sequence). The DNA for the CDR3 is TGTGCCAGCAGTTTAGAACTATCCAGCCTAAGAGCTTTCTTT. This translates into CASSLELSSLRAFF.

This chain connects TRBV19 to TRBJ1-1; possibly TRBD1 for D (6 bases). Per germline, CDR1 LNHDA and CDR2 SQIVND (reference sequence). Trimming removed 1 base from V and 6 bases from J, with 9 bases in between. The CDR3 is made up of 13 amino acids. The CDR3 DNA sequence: TGTGCCAGTAGTATAGCAGGGGTGGCTGAAGCTTTCTTT. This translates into CASSIAGVAEAFF. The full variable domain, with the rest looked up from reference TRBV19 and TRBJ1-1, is DGGITQSPKYLFRKEGQNVTLSCEQNLNHDAMYWYRQDPGQGLRLIYYSQIVNDFQKGDIAEGYSVSREKKESFPLTVTSAQKNPTAFYLCASSIAGVAEAFFGQGTRLTVV.

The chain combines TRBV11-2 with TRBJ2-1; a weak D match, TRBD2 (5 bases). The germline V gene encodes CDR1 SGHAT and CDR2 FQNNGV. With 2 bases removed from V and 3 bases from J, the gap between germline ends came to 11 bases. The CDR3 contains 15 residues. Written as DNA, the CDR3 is TGTGCCAGCAGCTTAACACTGACTAACTACAATGAGCAGTTCTTC. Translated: CASSLTLTNYNEQFF.

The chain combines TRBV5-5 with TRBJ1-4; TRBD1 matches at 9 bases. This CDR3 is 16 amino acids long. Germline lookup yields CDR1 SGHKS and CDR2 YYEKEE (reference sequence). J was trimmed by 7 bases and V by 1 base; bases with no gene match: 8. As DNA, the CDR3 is TGTGCCAGCAGCTTGAACCCGACAGGGGGGACTGAAAAACTGTTTTTT. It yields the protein CASSLNPTGGTEKLFF.

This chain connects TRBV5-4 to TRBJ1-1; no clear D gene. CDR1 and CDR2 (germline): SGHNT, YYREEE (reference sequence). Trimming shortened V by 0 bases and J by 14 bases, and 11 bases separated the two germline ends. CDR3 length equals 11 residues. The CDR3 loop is CASSLDGPTFF. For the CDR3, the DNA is TGTGCCAGCAGCTTGGATGGGCCTACGTTCTTT.

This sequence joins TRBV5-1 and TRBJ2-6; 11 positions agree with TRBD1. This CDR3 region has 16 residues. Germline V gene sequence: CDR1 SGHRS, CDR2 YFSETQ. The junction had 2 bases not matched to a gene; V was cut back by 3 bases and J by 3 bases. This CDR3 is CASSWDRGYGANVLTF. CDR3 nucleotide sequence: TGCGCCAGCAGCTGGGACAGGGGGTATGGGGCCAACGTCCTGACTTTC.

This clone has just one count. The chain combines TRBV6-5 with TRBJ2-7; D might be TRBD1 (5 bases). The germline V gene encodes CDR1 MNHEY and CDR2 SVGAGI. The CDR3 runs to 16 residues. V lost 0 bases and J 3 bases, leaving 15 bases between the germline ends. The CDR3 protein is CASSYSLGRANYEQYF. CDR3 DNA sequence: TGTGCCAGCAGTTACTCGTTGGGCAGGGCCAACTACGAGCAGTACTTC.

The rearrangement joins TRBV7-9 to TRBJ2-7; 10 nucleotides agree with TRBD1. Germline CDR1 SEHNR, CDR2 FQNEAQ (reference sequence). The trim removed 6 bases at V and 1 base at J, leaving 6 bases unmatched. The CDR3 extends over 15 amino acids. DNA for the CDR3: TGTGCCAGCAGAAAGACAGGGGGCCGGTCCTACGAGCAGTACTTC. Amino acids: CASRKTGGRSYEQYF.

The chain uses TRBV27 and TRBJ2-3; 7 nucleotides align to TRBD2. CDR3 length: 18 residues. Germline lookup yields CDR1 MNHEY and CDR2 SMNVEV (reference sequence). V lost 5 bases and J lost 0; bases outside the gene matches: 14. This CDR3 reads CASSLTSQALPSTDTQYF. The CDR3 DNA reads TGTGCCAGCAGTCTGACTAGCCAGGCCCTACCTAGCACAGATACGCAGTATTTT.

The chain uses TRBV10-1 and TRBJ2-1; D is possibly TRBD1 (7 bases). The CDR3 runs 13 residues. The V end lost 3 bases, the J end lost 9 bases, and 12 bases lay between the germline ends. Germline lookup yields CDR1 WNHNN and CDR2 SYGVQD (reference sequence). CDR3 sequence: CASSETGEVEQFF. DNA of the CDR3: TGCGCCAGCAGTGAAACAGGGGAGGTTGAGCAGTTCTTC.

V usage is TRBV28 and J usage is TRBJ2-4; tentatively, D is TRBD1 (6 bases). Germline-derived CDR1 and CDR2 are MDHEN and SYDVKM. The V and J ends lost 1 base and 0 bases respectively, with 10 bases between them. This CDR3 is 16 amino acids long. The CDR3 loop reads CASSLLRGKAKNIQYF. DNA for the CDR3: TGTGCCAGCAGTTTATTGAGGGGGAAAGCCAAAAACATTCAGTACTTC.

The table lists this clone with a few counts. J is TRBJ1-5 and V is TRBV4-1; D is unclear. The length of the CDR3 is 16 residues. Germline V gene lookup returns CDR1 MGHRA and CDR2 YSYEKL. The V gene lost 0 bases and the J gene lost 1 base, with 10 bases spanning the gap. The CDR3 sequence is CASSQEYRESNQPQHF. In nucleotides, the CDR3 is TGCGCCAGCAGCCAAGAATACCGCGAGAGCAATCAGCCCCAGCATTTT.

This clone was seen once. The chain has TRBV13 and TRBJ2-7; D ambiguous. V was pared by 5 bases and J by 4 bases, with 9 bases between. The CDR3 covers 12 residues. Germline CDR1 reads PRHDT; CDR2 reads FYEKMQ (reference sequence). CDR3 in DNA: TGTGCCAGCAGCATCCGGTCTTACGAGCAGTACTTC. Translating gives CASSIRSYEQYF. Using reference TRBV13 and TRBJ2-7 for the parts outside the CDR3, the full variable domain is AAGVIQSPRHLIKEKRETATLKCYPIPRHDTVYWYQQGPGQDPQFLISFYEKMQSDKGSIPDRFSAQQFSDYHSELNMSSLELGDSALYFCASSIRSYEQYFGPGTRLTVT.

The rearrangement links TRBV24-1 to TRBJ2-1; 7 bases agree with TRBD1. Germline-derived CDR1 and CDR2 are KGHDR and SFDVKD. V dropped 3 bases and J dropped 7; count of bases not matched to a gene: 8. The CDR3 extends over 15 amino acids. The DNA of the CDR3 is TGTGCCACCAGTGATCCTCCCCAGGGGGAAAATGAGCAGTTCTTC. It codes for CATSDPPQGENEQFF.

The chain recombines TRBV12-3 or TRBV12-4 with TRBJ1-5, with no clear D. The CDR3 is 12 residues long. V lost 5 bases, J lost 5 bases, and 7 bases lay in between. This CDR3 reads CASSPEYQPQHF. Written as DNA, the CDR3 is TGTGCCAGCAGTCCAGAATATCAGCCCCAGCATTTT.

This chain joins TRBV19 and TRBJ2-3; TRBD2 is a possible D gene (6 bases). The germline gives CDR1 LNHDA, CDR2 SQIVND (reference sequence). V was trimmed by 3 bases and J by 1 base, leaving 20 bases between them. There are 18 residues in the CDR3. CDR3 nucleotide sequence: TGTGCCAGTAGTATCCTCCTGAATAGCGGAGTGGGCACAGATACGCAGTATTTT. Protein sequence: CASSILLNSGVGTDTQYF. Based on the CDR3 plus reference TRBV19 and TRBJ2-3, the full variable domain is DGGITQSPKYLFRKEGQNVTLSCEQNLNHDAMYWYRQDPGQGLRLIYYSQIVNDFQKGDIAEGYSVSREKKESFPLTVTSAQKNPTAFYLCASSILLNSGVGTDTQYFGPGTRLTVL.

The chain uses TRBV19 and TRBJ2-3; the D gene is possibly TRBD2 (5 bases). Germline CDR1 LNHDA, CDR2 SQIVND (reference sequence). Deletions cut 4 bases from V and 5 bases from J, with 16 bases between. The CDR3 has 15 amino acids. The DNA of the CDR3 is TGTGCCAGTAGTAGCCGGCGAGCGGTGGGAGATACGCAGTATTTT. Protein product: CASSSRRAVGDTQYF.

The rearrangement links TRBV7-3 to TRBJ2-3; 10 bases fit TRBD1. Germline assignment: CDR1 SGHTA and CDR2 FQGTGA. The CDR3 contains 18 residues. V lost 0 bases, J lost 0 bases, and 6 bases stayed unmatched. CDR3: CASSLTGTGVLSTDTQYF. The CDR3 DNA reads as TGTGCCAGCAGCTTAACGGGGACAGGGGTCCTCAGCACAGATACGCAGTATTTT.

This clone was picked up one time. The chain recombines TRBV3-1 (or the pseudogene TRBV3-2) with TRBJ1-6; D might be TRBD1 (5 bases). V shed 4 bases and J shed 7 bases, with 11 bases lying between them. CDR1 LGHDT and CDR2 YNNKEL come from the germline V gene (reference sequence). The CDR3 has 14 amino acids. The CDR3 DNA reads TGTGCCAGCAGCCCACGGACAAAAAATTCACCCCTCCACTTT. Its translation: CASSPRTKNSPLHF.

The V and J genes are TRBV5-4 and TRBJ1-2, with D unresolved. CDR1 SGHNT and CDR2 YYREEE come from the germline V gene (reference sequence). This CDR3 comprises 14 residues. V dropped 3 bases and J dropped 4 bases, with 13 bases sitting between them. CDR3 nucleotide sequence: TGTGCCAGCAGCTGGGGTGAGGGTTCCTATGGCTACACCTTC. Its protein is CASSWGEGSYGYTF.

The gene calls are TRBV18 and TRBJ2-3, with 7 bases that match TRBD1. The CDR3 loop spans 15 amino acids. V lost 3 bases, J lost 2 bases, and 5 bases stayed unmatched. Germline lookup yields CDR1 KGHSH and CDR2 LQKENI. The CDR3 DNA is TGTGCCAGCTCACCCTTCACAGGGGACACAGATACGCAGTATTTT. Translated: CASSPFTGDTDTQYF.

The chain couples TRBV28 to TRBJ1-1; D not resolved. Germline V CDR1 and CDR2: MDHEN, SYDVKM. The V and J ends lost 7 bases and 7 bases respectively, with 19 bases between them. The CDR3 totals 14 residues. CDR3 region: CASKIQTSLSEAFF. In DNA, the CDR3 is TGTGCCAGCAAAATACAGACCTCCCTTAGTGAAGCTTTCTTT.

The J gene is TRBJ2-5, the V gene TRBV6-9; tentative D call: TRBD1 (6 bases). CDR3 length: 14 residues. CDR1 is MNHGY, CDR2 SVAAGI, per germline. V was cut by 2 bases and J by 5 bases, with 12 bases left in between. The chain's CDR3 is CASSYVQGMETQYF. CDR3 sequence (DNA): TGTGCCAGCAGTTATGTTCAGGGGATGGAGACCCAGTACTTC.

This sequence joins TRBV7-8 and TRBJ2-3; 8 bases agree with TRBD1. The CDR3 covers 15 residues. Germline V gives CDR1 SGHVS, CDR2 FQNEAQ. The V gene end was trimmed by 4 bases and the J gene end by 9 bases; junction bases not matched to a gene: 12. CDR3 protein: CASSSPPDRGGTQYF. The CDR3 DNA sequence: TGTGCCAGCAGCTCCCCCCCTGACAGGGGCGGCACGCAGTATTTT.

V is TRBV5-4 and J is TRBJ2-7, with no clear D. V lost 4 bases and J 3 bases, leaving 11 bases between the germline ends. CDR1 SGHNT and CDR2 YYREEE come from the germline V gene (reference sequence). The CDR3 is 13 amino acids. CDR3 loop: CASSLERGYEQYF. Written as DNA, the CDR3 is TGTGCCAGCAGCCTGGAGCGAGGCTACGAGCAGTACTTC. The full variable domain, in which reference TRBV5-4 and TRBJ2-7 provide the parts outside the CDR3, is ETGVTQSPTHLIKTRGQQVTLRCSSQSGHNTVSWYQQALGQGPQFIFQYYREEENGRGNFPPRFSGLQFPNYSSELNVNALELDDSALYLCASSLERGYEQYFGPGTRLTVT.

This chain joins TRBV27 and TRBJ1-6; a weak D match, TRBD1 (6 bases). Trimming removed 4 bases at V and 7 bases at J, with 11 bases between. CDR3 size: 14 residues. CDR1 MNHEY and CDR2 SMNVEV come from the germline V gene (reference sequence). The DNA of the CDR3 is TGTGCCAGCAGTTCCCGGGGGGCCAATTCACCCCTCCACTTT. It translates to CASSSRGANSPLHF.

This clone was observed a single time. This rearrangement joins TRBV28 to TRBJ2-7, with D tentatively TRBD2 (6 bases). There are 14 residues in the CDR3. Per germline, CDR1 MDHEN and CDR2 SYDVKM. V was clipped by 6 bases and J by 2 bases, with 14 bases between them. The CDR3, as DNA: TGTGCCAGCAGCCTCGGGACTTATGCCTACGAGCAGTACTTC. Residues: CASSLGTYAYEQYF.

The CDR3 nucleotides read TGTGCCACCAGCAGCGCCGGACAGGGCAACAATCAGCCCCAGCATTTT. Its translation is CATSSAGQGNNQPQHF. This chain joins TRBV15 and TRBJ1-5; TRBD1 matches at 8 bases. Unmatched junction bases numbered 7, after V lost 3 bases and J lost 3 bases. The CDR3 has 16 residues. Germline values: CDR1 LNHNV, CDR2 YYDKDF (reference sequence). The variable domain in full, completed from reference TRBV15 and TRBJ1-5, reads DAMVIQNPRYQVTQFGKPVTLSCSQTLNHNVMYWYQQKSSQAPKLLFHYYDKDFNNEADTPDNFQSRRPNTSFCFLDIRSPGLGDTAMYLCATSSAGQGNNQPQHFGDGTRLSIL.